The clone carrying this T cell receptor beta chain has ten or more counts. The antigen is undetermined. The junction and the germline gene differ at one end; a read error may be behind it. Amplification of TCR beta CDR3 regions used RNA as the template. With the HTBI primer set, the TCR CDR3 went through a first round of RT-PCR. TCRdb fed the multiplex PCR reads into MiXCR, producing one record per CDR3 protein. The sample holds over 350,000 distinct CDR3 sequences, roughly 14% seen once. The data were taken from a study of T cells in Graves' hyperthyroidism and ophthalmopathy. Overall study findings and caveats: Most clonotypes expanded in the thyroid (above 0.001) were also present in blood.

Fresh peripheral blood, around 11 ml of it, supplied the PBMCs. Sequenced material: blood. The receptor comes from a man between 18 and 35 years old with Graves' ophthalmopathy.

CDR3 in DNA: TGTGCCAGCAGTCAAGCGGACAGTTCTAATTCACCCCTCCACTTT. Translating gives CASSQADSSNSPLHF. The genes are TRBV3-1 and TRBJ1-6; D is perhaps TRBD1 (6 bases). The CDR3 consists of 15 residues. CDR1 is LGHDT, CDR2 YNNKEL, per germline (reference sequence).